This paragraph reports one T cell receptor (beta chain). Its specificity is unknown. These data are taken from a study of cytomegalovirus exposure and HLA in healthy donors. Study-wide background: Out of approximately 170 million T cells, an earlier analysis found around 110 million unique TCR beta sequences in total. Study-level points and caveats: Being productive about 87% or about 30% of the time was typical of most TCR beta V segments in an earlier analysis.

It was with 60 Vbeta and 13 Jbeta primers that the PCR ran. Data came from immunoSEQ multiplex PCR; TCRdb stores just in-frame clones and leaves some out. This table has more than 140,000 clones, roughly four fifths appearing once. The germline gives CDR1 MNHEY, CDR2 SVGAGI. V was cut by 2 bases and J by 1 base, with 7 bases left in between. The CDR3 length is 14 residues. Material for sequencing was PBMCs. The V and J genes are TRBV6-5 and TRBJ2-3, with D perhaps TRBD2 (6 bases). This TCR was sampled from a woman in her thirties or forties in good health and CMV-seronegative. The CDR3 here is CASSYQRGTDTQYF. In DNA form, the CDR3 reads TGTGCCAGCAGTTACCAGCGGGGCACAGATACGCAGTATTTT.